One and the same sample provided the 9 T cell receptor beta chains below, sequenced in a study of blood T cell repertoires in COVID-19. Data came from immunoSEQ multiplex PCR; TCRdb stores just in-frame clones and leaves some out. The table lists 75,000 to 100,000 clones, more than 65% of them singletons. The sequencing input was peripheral blood. The receptors shown here come from a man aged 55-75 years with acute or convalescent COVID-19.

A few counts support this clone. The chain recombines TRBV7-2 with TRBJ2-3; tentative D call: TRBD1 (5 bases). Germline lookup yields CDR1 SGHTA and CDR2 FQGNSA. The CDR3 spans 13 residues. V gave up 3 bases and J gave up 6 bases, with 10 bases separating them. CDR3 residues: CASSFYWGDTQYF. The CDR3 region has the DNA TGTGCCAGCAGCTTTTATTGGGGCGATACGCAGTATTTT.

This rearrangement joins TRBV6-5 to TRBJ2-1; TRBD1 matches 9 bases. CDR1 is MNHEY and CDR2 is SVGAGI in the germline V gene. After removal of 1 base from V and 7 bases from J, the junction contained 5 bases not matched to a gene. The CDR3 sequence is 15 residues long. Written as DNA, the CDR3 is TGTGCCAGCAGTTACTTAGGGACAGGGAAGAATGAGCAGTTCTTC. It is translated as CASSYLGTGKNEQFF.

This chain uses TRBV5-1 with TRBJ2-5; 9 positions match TRBD1. V lost 0 bases to trimming and J lost 2 bases; unmatched junction nucleotides: 2. The CDR3 runs to 15 residues. In germline, CDR1 is SGHRS, CDR2 YFSETQ. In nucleotides, the CDR3 is TGCGCCAGCAGCTTGGGGGACAGGGAACAAGAGACCCAGTACTTC. This sequence encodes CASSLGDREQETQYF.

The chain employs TRBV12-3 or TRBV12-4 and TRBJ1-1; tentatively, D is TRBD1 (5 bases). This CDR3 is built from 12 residues. The V gene lost 4 bases and the J gene lost 4 bases, with 7 bases spanning the gap. The DNA for the CDR3 is TGTGCCAGCAGTTCAGGGTTCACTGAAGCTTTCTTT. Protein product: CASSSGFTEAFF.

The chain uses TRBV28 and TRBJ1-2, with D uncertain. The CDR3 is 12 amino acids. In germline, CDR1 is MDHEN, CDR2 SYDVKM. Deletions cut 4 bases from V and 3 bases from J, with 6 bases between. The CDR3 sequence is CASSWRDYGYTF. The CDR3 nucleotides are TGTGCCAGCAGTTGGAGGGACTATGGCTACACCTTC.

This chain links TRBV6-5 with TRBJ2-1, with TRBD1 matching over 8 bases. Germline CDR1 and CDR2: MNHEY and SVGAGI. The V gene end was trimmed by 7 bases and the J gene end by 8 bases; junction bases not matched to a gene: 13. The length of the CDR3 is 15 residues. In nucleotides, the CDR3 is TGTGCCAGCATCCAACTGACAGGGGCAGATTATGAGCAGTTCTTC. Its protein is CASIQLTGADYEQFF.

This clone came up a few times. The chain has TRBV5-4 and TRBJ2-3; D is undetermined. This CDR3 contains 14 residues. Deletions cut 1 base from V and 1 base from J, with 7 bases between. The germline gives CDR1 SGHNT, CDR2 YYREEE (reference sequence). CDR3 DNA: TGTGCCAGCAGCTTGCCTACAGGCACAGATACGCAGTATTTT. Its protein product is CASSLPTGTDTQYF.

This clone was seen a few times. The rearrangement links TRBV27 to TRBJ2-1; D may be TRBD1 (5 bases). The V gene lost 3 bases and the J gene lost 0 bases, with 9 bases spanning the gap. This CDR3 has 15 amino acids. Germline lookup yields CDR1 MNHEY and CDR2 SMNVEV (reference sequence). For the CDR3, the DNA is TGTGCCAGCAGTTTGTTCCAGGGCTCCTACAATGAGCAGTTCTTC. Amino acids: CASSLFQGSYNEQFF.

V usage is TRBV19 and J usage is TRBJ2-2, with TRBD1 matching over 7 bases. CDR1 LNHDA and CDR2 SQIVND come from the germline V gene (reference sequence). CDR3 length equals 16 residues. V lost 5 bases and J lost 5; bases outside the gene matches: 11. The DNA for the CDR3 is TGTGCCAGTAGTCCGGTTACAGGGGTTGAAACCGGGGAGCTGTTTTTT. It codes for CASSPVTGVETGELFF.